The 17 T cell receptor beta chains presented below share a single source sample, sequenced in a study of molecular identifiers for immune sequencing clone quantification. TCRdb reprocessed the PCR reads with MiXCR, giving one entry per CDR3 protein. The table has 70,000 to 90,000 distinct CDR3 sequences, about 21% seen once; the top ten hold around 1.1%. Material for sequencing was naive CD8+ T cells from blood, with Jurkat cell RNA spiked in. Indicated subset: FACS-sorted CD8+CD4-CCR7+CD45RA+ naive T cells. These receptor sequences come from a human donor in good health. Some libraries in this study had Jurkat cell RNA spiked in.

This clonotype was seen at least ten times. This chain uses TRBV27 with TRBJ1-1, with 9 positions matching TRBD1. This CDR3 spans 13 amino acids. CDR1 and CDR2 (germline): MNHEY, SMNVEV (reference sequence). The J segment lost 12 bases and the V segment lost 4 bases, leaving 9 bases of the junction unmatched. CDR3 residues: CASSSRTGDGTFF. The CDR3 DNA reads TGTGCCAGCAGTTCGAGGACAGGGGATGGAACTTTCTTT.

A word on this clonotype: This may arise from a read error, as a much more abundant clone is one base away. The chain couples TRBV9 to TRBJ1-5; D gene uncertain. The CDR3 is made up of 15 amino acids. CDR1 is SGDLS, CDR2 YYNGEE, per germline. The CDR3 DNA reads as TGTGCCCGCAGCGTGGGATCCTATAGCAATCAGCCCCAGCATTTT. Translation: CARSVGSYSNQPQHF.

This clonotype was detected many times. V is TRBV11-3 and J is TRBJ2-1; perhaps D is TRBD1 or TRBD2 (5 bases each). V was cut by 1 base and J by 3 bases, with 13 bases left in between. Germline values: CDR1 SGHNT, CDR2 YENEEA. The CDR3 totals 16 residues. In nucleotides, the CDR3 is TGTGCCAGCAGCTTAGGGGTCGGGACGTACTACAATGAGCAGTTCTTC. It is translated as CASSLGVGTYYNEQFF.

With regard to this clonotype: It may be a read error: a sequence one base away is much more abundant. This rearrangement joins TRBV12-3 or TRBV12-4 to TRBJ2-5; TRBD2 matches 9 bases. The CDR3 length is 15 residues. Losses at the gene ends were 4 bases for V and 1 base for J; bases not matched to a gene: 4. CDR3 sequence reads: CASSSAGGSQETQYF. CDR3 in DNA: TGTGCCAGCAGTTCAGCGGGGGGTAGCCAAGAGACCCAGTACTTC.

As for this clonotype: A clone one base away is much larger, so this may be a read error. No conserved phenylalanine or tryptophan ends this CDR3, so it is likely a read error. V is TRBV19 and J is TRBJ2-5; 10 bases align to TRBD1. CDR1 LNHDA and CDR2 SQIVND come from the germline V gene (reference sequence). The CDR3 has 15 amino acids. J gave up 5 bases and V 3 bases, and 6 bases lay outside the gene matches. The CDR3 DNA reads TGTGCCAGTAGTATTGGTGACAGGGGGCAGGAGACCCAGTACCTC. It yields the protein CASSIGDRGQETQYL.

This clonotype has a handful of counts. The chain employs TRBV2 and TRBJ1-6, with unresolved D. Germline V lookup: CDR1 SNHLY, CDR2 FYNNEI. Trimming removed 2 bases from V and 6 bases from J, with 8 bases in between. This CDR3 is 14 amino acids long. The CDR3 here is CASSEYGSNSPLHF. The CDR3 DNA reads as TGTGCCAGCAGTGAATATGGTAGTAATTCACCCCTCCACTTT. The variable domain in full, with the rest retrieved from reference TRBV2 and TRBJ1-6, is EPEVTQTPSHQVTQMGQEVILRCVPISNHLYFYWYRQILGQKVEFLVSFYNNEISEKSEIFDDQFSVERPDGSNFTLKIRSTKLEDSAMYFCASSEYGSNSPLHFGNGTRLTVT.

This clonotype was observed a handful of times. The rearrangement joins TRBV6-2 or TRBV6-3 to TRBJ2-3, with TRBD2 matching 8 bases. V dropped 0 bases and J dropped 10; count of bases not matched to a gene: 12. Germline CDR1 reads MNHEY; CDR2 reads SVGEGT. This CDR3 spans 16 amino acids. This chain's CDR3 is CASSYSTSGGPGAQYF. DNA for the CDR3: TGTGCCAGCAGTTACTCGACAAGCGGGGGACCTGGCGCGCAGTATTTT.

Notes on this clonotype: A much more abundant neighbour one base away suggests this may be a read error. The chain employs TRBV11-2 and TRBJ1-4; tentative D call: TRBD1 (6 bases). Germline CDR1 and CDR2: SGHAT and FQNNGV. This CDR3 spans 16 amino acids. CDR3 sequence reads: CASSLYSRTANKKLFF. CDR3 DNA sequence: TGTGCCAGCAGCTTGTACAGTAGGACAGCTAATAAAAAACTGTTTTTT.

This clonotype has at least ten counts. The chain combines TRBV19 with TRBJ1-5; 10 nucleotides align to TRBD1. The CDR3 is 14 amino acids. With 6 bases clipped from V and 7 bases from J, the junction kept 6 bases outside the gene matches. Per germline, CDR1 LNHDA and CDR2 SQIVND (reference sequence). In DNA, the CDR3 is TGTGCCAGTAGGAGAGGACAGGGGGGCCAGCCCCAGCATTTT. Residues: CASRRGQGGQPQHF.

This clonotype was found many times. The CDR3 sequence is CASSPRGGPNTGELFF. The CDR3 DNA reads TGTGCCAGCTCACCACGGGGAGGTCCGAACACCGGGGAGCTGTTTTTT. The V and J genes are TRBV18 and TRBJ2-2; tentatively, D is TRBD2 (6 bases). Germline CDR1 and CDR2: KGHSH and LQKENI. The CDR3 sequence is 16 residues long. V lost 1 base and J 0 bases, leaving 9 bases between the germline ends.

This clonotype was recorded many times. The chain uses TRBV5-1 and TRBJ1-1, with 7 bases that match TRBD1. Germline loops: CDR1 SGHRS, CDR2 YFSETQ. The CDR3 spans 16 residues. With V trimmed by 2 bases and J by 5 bases, 12 bases remained unmatched. For the CDR3, the DNA is TGCGCCAGCAGCTTTGCAGGGGGAGATGGGAGGACTGAAGCTTTCTTT. This codes for CASSFAGGDGRTEAFF.

Ten or more counts support this clonotype. This chain joins TRBV7-2 and TRBJ1-4, with a weak D call TRBD1 (6 bases). There are 14 residues in the CDR3. CDR1 and CDR2 from the germline V gene are SGHTA and FQGNSA. V shed 4 bases and J shed 0 bases, with 6 bases lying between them. The CDR3 is CASSWGPTNEKLFF. For the CDR3, the DNA is TGTGCCAGCAGCTGGGGGCCAACTAATGAAAAACTGTTTTTT.

This clonotype was counted at least ten times. This chain uses TRBV30 with TRBJ2-2; D might be TRBD2 (6 bases). Trimming took off 7 bases at V and 1 base at J, with 13 bases between the two ends. Germline V lookup: CDR1 GTSNPN, CDR2 SVGIG (reference sequence). The CDR3 loop spans 14 amino acids. In DNA, the CDR3 is TGTGCCTTCACGGGAGATAGGAACACCGGGGAGCTGTTTTTT. Translating gives CAFTGDRNTGELFF.

Only a few counts were recorded for this clonotype. The chain employs TRBV4-1 and TRBJ2-7, with TRBD2 matching over 8 bases. CDR3 length: 15 residues. The V and J ends lost 4 bases and 1 base, in that order; junction bases with no gene match: 6. Germline V CDR1 and CDR2: MGHRA, YSYEKL. CDR3 in amino acids: CASSPKASGSYEQYF. The CDR3 bases are TGCGCCAGCAGCCCCAAGGCTAGCGGGTCCTACGAGCAGTACTTC.

The table lists this clonotype with a few counts. CDR3 in amino acids: CASSQAPIRVDGELFF. The CDR3 coding sequence is TGTGCCAGCAGCCAAGCCCCCATTAGGGTGGACGGGGAGCTGTTTTTT. This chain connects TRBV3-1 to TRBJ2-2; D is ambiguous. The CDR3 runs 16 residues. CDR1 LGHDT and CDR2 YNNKEL come from the germline V gene (reference sequence). Trimming pared 1 base from V and 7 bases from J, leaving 16 bases between.

This clonotype showed up many times. The chain combines TRBV7-2 with TRBJ2-7; D may correspond to TRBD1 or TRBD2 (5 bases each). The germline gives CDR1 SGHTA, CDR2 FQGNSA. Trimming left V 4 bases short and J 3 bases short, with 13 bases between. The CDR3 spans 14 residues. The CDR3 coding sequence is TGTGCCAGCAGCTACCGGGACGGGCGCTACGAGCAGTACTTC. It is translated as CASSYRDGRYEQYF.

This clonotype has more than one count but fewer than ten. The chain combines TRBV6-1 with TRBJ1-4, with unresolved D. This CDR3 has 15 amino acids. Germline V CDR1 and CDR2: MNHNS, SASEGT. The V and J ends lost 8 bases and 8 bases respectively, with 21 bases between them. The CDR3 reads CASRTLSGGGEKLFF. The CDR3 bases are TGTGCCAGCCGTACTCTCTCAGGCGGAGGGGAAAAACTGTTTTTT.